The sequence of this T cell receptor beta chain was determined in a study of blood T cell repertoires in COVID-19. About the research overall: The United States, Italy and Spain provided the acute and convalescent COVID-19 samples. PBMCs, B-cell-depleted T cells, or T cells provided the cDNA or gDNA that made up the material.

Per germline, CDR1 SNHLY and CDR2 FYNNEI. V was clipped by 2 bases and J by 6 bases, with 13 bases between them. This CDR3 has 14 amino acids. Clones were read by immunoSEQ multiplex PCR, and TCRdb kept only the in-frame ones, dropping some. The sample lists about 160,000 clones, about 86% occurring once. Input material: PBMCs or T cells enriched from blood (not recorded which). The sequence came from a man aged 50 or older who had recovered from COVID-19. This sequence joins TRBV2 and TRBJ1-2, with D unresolved. DNA for the CDR3: TGTGCCAGCAGTGAAAGAACTGGGCGGGATGGCTACACCTTC. Protein product: CASSERTGRDGYTF. Drawing the rest from reference TRBV2 and TRBJ1-2, the complete variable domain is EPEVTQTPSHQVTQMGQEVILRCVPISNHLYFYWYRQILGQKVEFLVSFYNNEISEKSEIFDDQFSVERPDGSNFTLKIRSTKLEDSAMYFCASSERTGRDGYTFGSGTRLTVV.